Each of the 32 T cell receptor beta chains below was sequenced from the same sample in a study of T cell changes during pregnancy in multiple sclerosis. The table came from immunoSEQ multiplex PCR; TCRdb's copy has only in-frame clones and leaves some out. There are around 50,000 clones in the sample; around 90% occur only once, and 0.61% lies in the top ten. The source material was CD4+ T cells from peripheral blood mononuclear cells, sampled after pregnancy. The receptors were gathered from a female donor in good health, enrolled as a control in a pregnancy study.

This clone came up once. The rearrangement links TRBV19 to TRBJ1-1; D might be TRBD1 (5 bases). Per germline, CDR1 LNHDA and CDR2 SQIVND (reference sequence). V lost 1 base and J 0 bases, leaving 18 bases between the germline ends. The CDR3 contains 18 residues. Written as DNA, the CDR3 is TGTGCCAGTAGTATAGGTCTGGGGCTAATAGGCATGAACACTGAAGCTTTCTTT. This sequence encodes CASSIGLGLIGMNTEAFF.

The chain recombines TRBV12-5 with TRBJ2-1; no reliable D call. The V gene's germline CDR1 is LGHNT and CDR2 FRNRAP. Trimming pared 1 base from V and 8 bases from J, leaving 3 bases between. The CDR3 is made up of 11 amino acids. This CDR3 reads CASGLGHEQFF. DNA of the CDR3: TGTGCTAGTGGTTTGGGGCATGAGCAGTTCTTC. The full variable domain, with the rest looked up from reference TRBV12-5 and TRBJ2-1, is DARVTQTPRHKVTEMGQEVTMRCQPILGHNTVFWYRQTMMQGLELLAYFRNRAPLDDSGMPKDRFSAEMPDATLATLKIQPSEPRDSAVYFCASGLGHEQFFGPGTRLTVL.

This clone was detected once. V and J are TRBV25-1 and TRBJ2-2, with 8 bases lining up with TRBD1. The CDR3 loop spans 14 amino acids. The V and J ends lost 5 bases and 7 bases, in that order; junction bases with no gene match: 6. Looked up from germline, CDR1 is MGHDK and CDR2 is SYGVNS. The CDR3 DNA reads as TGTGCCAGCAGTCCCCAGACAGGGGTCGGGGAGCTGTTTTTT. It yields the protein CASSPQTGVGELFF.

The V gene is TRBV7-8, the J gene TRBJ1-2; TRBD1 matches 7 bases. V lost 5 bases to trimming and J lost 4 bases; unmatched junction nucleotides: 13. Germline loops: CDR1 SGHVS, CDR2 FQNEAQ. The CDR3 covers 16 residues. In nucleotides, the CDR3 is TGTGCCAGCAGCCCAAATAGGGGGCCAGGATTCTATGGCTACACCTTC. Translating gives CASSPNRGPGFYGYTF.

The chain combines TRBV30 with TRBJ1-6, with a weak D call TRBD1 (6 bases). Germline CDR1 and CDR2: GTSNPN and SVGIG (reference sequence). The CDR3 consists of 13 residues. V lost 6 bases, J lost 7 bases, and 13 bases lay in between. Here the CDR3 reads CACQDSLNSPLHF. Here the CDR3 DNA reads TGTGCCTGCCAGGACAGTTTGAATTCACCCCTCCACTTT. The variable domain in full, completed from reference TRBV30 and TRBJ1-6, reads SQTIHQWPATLVQPVGSPLSLECTVEGTSNPNLYWYRQAAGRGLQLLFYSVGIGQISSEVPQNLSASRPQDRQFILSSKKLLLSDSGFYLCACQDSLNSPLHFGNGTRLTVT.

The rearrangement links TRBV6-1 to TRBJ1-5; tentatively, D is TRBD1 (5 bases). This CDR3 comprises 14 residues. With 2 bases removed from V and 7 bases from J, the gap between germline ends came to 12 bases. Germline values: CDR1 MNHNS, CDR2 SASEGT. The CDR3 sequence: CASSEFGRDQPQHF. CDR3 DNA sequence: TGTGCCAGCAGTGAATTTGGGAGGGACCAGCCCCAGCATTTT.

This clone was seen just once. The genes are TRBV15 and TRBJ2-1; D is perhaps TRBD2 (7 bases). V shed 9 bases and J shed 3 bases, with 12 bases lying between them. The CDR3 length is 13 residues. Germline V gene data show CDR1 as LNHNV and CDR2 as YYDKDF (reference sequence). CDR3 amino acids: CATGRGGYNEQFF. DNA for the CDR3: TGTGCCACTGGGAGGGGGGGCTACAATGAGCAGTTCTTC.

The CDR3 loop is CSQGSYYEQYF. The DNA of the CDR3 is TGCAGCCAGGGTTCTTACTACGAGCAGTACTTC. This chain uses TRBV20-1 with TRBJ2-7; the D gene is possibly TRBD1 (5 bases). Germline V gene sequence: CDR1 DFQATT, CDR2 SNEGSKA (reference sequence). This CDR3 is built from 11 residues.

Only one count was recorded for this clone. V and J are TRBV6-1 and TRBJ2-2; D call uncertain. The germline V gene encodes CDR1 MNHNS and CDR2 SASEGT. V lost 8 bases and J lost 0, with 13 bases in between. The CDR3 covers 15 residues. CDR3 coding DNA: TGTGCCAGCTGGGTGAGACAAGCGAACACCGGGGAGCTGTTTTTT. Translated, it gives CASWVRQANTGELFF.

The chain's CDR3 is CASSLDGRSYEQYF. The CDR3 DNA follows: TGTGCCAGCAGCTTGGATGGGAGATCCTACGAGCAGTACTTC. This sequence joins TRBV5-8 and TRBJ2-7, with D possibly matching TRBD2 (5 bases). Germline V gene data show CDR1 as SGHTS and CDR2 as YDEGEE. The CDR3 has 14 residues. Trimming shortened V by 0 bases and J by 1 base, and 8 bases separated the two germline ends.

This clone has only a few counts. The chain combines TRBV30 with TRBJ2-2, with 7 bases identical to TRBD2. V lost 2 bases to trimming and J lost 6 bases; unmatched junction nucleotides: 6. The CDR3 spans 14 residues. CDR1 and CDR2 from the germline V gene are GTSNPN and SVGIG (reference sequence). The CDR3 nucleotides are TGTGCCTGGAGTTTCCCGGGAGGATCCGGGGAGCTGTTTTTT. Encoded protein: CAWSFPGGSGELFF. The full variable domain, with the rest looked up from reference TRBV30 and TRBJ2-2, is SQTIHQWPATLVQPVGSPLSLECTVEGTSNPNLYWYRQAAGRGLQLLFYSVGIGQISSEVPQNLSASRPQDRQFILSSKKLLLSDSGFYLCAWSFPGGSGELFFGEGSRLTVL.

The rearrangement joins TRBV10-1 to TRBJ2-5, with 10 positions matching TRBD2. This CDR3 spans 15 amino acids. V trimming: 2 bases; J trimming: 5 bases; junction bases outside the gene matches: 5. Germline CDR1 and CDR2: WNHNN and SYGVQD (reference sequence). In nucleotides, the CDR3 is TGCGCCAGCAGTGAGACTAGCGGGAATAATGAGACCCAGTACTTC. As protein: CASSETSGNNETQYF.

This clone was detected once. The rearrangement links TRBV19 to TRBJ2-7; 10 nucleotides match TRBD1. This CDR3 has 15 amino acids. The V gene's germline CDR1 is LNHDA and CDR2 SQIVND (reference sequence). The V segment lost 8 bases and the J segment 5 bases; nucleotides outside the gene matches: 12. The CDR3 nucleotides read TGTGCCAGTGGCCGATTCGGGACAGGGGTCCACGAGCAGTACTTC. This encodes CASGRFGTGVHEQYF. Full variable domain (missing parts from reference TRBV19 and TRBJ2-7): DGGITQSPKYLFRKEGQNVTLSCEQNLNHDAMYWYRQDPGQGLRLIYYSQIVNDFQKGDIAEGYSVSREKKESFPLTVTSAQKNPTAFYLCASGRFGTGVHEQYFGPGTRLTVT.

The gene calls are TRBV7-8 and TRBJ1-3, with 10 positions matching TRBD1. V was pared by 0 bases and J by 0 bases, with 11 bases of the junction left unmatched. The CDR3 is 20 amino acids. Germline-derived CDR1 and CDR2 are SGHVS and FQNEAQ. For the CDR3, the DNA is TGTGCCAGCAGCTTAGCGAGGAGACAGGGGGCGAGGGGCTCTGGAAACACCATATATTTT. As protein: CASSLARRQGARGSGNTIYF. The full variable domain, its missing parts supplied by reference TRBV7-8 and TRBJ1-3, is GAGVSQSPRYKVAKRGQDVALRCDPISGHVSLFWYQQALGQGPEFLTYFQNEAQLDKSGLPSDRFFAERPEGSVSTLKIQRTQQEDSAVYLCASSLARRQGARGSGNTIYFGEGSWLTVV.

This clone occurred once. The chain has TRBV11-3 and TRBJ2-3, with 12 bases identical to TRBD2. V lost 5 bases and J lost 0; bases outside the gene matches: 12. The germline CDR1 and CDR2 sequences are SGHNT and YENEEA. The length of the CDR3 is 19 residues. The CDR3, as DNA: TGTGCCAGCAGCCCCTCCCTAGCGGGAGGGGGACCTAGCACAGATACGCAGTATTTT. It is translated as CASSPSLAGGGPSTDTQYF.

This clone was counted a single time. The chain couples TRBV18 to TRBJ2-7, with D tentatively TRBD2 (6 bases). This CDR3 has 14 residues. The V and J ends lost 0 bases and 0 bases respectively, with 6 bases between them. Germline V gene lookup returns CDR1 KGHSH and CDR2 LQKENI. The CDR3 DNA sequence: TGTGCCAGCTCACCACCGGGACTCTCCTACGAGCAGTACTTC. The encoded protein is CASSPPGLSYEQYF.

The genes are TRBV30 and TRBJ1-2; TRBD1 matches at 12 bases. The ends lost 5 bases at V and 7 bases at J; junction bases unmatched: 11. The CDR3 has 15 amino acids. Germline assignment: CDR1 GTSNPN and CDR2 SVGIG (reference sequence). CDR3 sequence reads: CAWGRDRGHMGGYTF. The CDR3 DNA is TGTGCCTGGGGCCGGGACAGGGGGCATATGGGTGGCTACACCTTC. Using reference TRBV30 and TRBJ1-2 for the parts outside the CDR3, the full variable domain is SQTIHQWPATLVQPVGSPLSLECTVEGTSNPNLYWYRQAAGRGLQLLFYSVGIGQISSEVPQNLSASRPQDRQFILSSKKLLLSDSGFYLCAWGRDRGHMGGYTFGSGTRLTVV.

The J gene is TRBJ1-3, the V gene TRBV5-8; D unresolved. CDR3 length: 13 amino acids. The germline V gene encodes CDR1 SGHTS and CDR2 YDEGEE. Trimming pared 0 bases from V and 4 bases from J, leaving 5 bases between. This CDR3 is CASSLVSGNTIYF. The CDR3 nucleotides are TGTGCCAGCAGCTTGGTTTCGGGAAACACCATATATTTT.

The chain joins TRBV18 to TRBJ2-5; 8 bases match TRBD1. CDR1 is KGHSH, CDR2 LQKENI, per germline. The CDR3 length is 14 residues. The junction had 4 bases not matched to a gene; V was cut back by 2 bases and J by 5 bases. The CDR3 DNA is TGTGCCAGCTCACCATCGGGACAGGACGAGACCCAGTACTTC. This sequence encodes CASSPSGQDETQYF.

The chain has TRBV28 and TRBJ1-3; 7 bases are a match to TRBD1. V lost 8 bases, J lost 4 bases, and 8 bases stayed unmatched. Germline CDR1 MDHEN, CDR2 SYDVKM. The CDR3 length is 14 residues. The CDR3 DNA sequence: TGTGCCAGCTCTTCAGGGGGGCAGGGAAACACCATATATTTT. It encodes CASSSGGQGNTIYF.

The chain carries TRBV28 and TRBJ2-5; TRBD2 matches at 9 bases. CDR3 length: 13 amino acids. The germline V gene has CDR1 MDHEN and CDR2 SYDVKM. V shed 7 bases and J 5 bases; nucleotides not matched to a gene: 5. CDR3 in amino acids: CASIFSGSETQYF. In nucleotides, the CDR3 is TGTGCCAGCATTTTTAGCGGGAGTGAGACCCAGTACTTC.

This sequence joins TRBV19 and TRBJ1-5, with D tentatively TRBD1 (5 bases). The CDR3 extends over 16 amino acids. In germline, CDR1 is LNHDA, CDR2 SQIVND (reference sequence). V dropped 3 bases and J dropped 4 bases, with 16 bases sitting between them. DNA of the CDR3: TGTGCCAGTAGTATTTGGGGCCCAGGTAGGAATCAGCCCCAGCATTTT. Residues: CASSIWGPGRNQPQHF.

The V gene is TRBV7-2, the J gene TRBJ1-6; 7 bases align to TRBD1. Losses at the gene ends were 5 bases for V and 8 bases for J; bases not matched to a gene: 6. CDR1 and CDR2 from the germline V gene are SGHTA and FQGNSA. CDR3 length equals 14 residues. DNA of the CDR3: TGTGCCAGCAGCGCACGGACAGGCTATTCACCCCTCCACTTT. Translation gives CASSARTGYSPLHF.

The V gene is TRBV2, the J gene TRBJ2-2; maybe TRBD2 (6 bases). Per the germline V gene, CDR1 is SNHLY and CDR2 is FYNNEI. The CDR3 is 12 amino acids. The ends were cut back, 8 bases at V and 7 bases at J, with 11 bases in the middle. The CDR3 DNA reads TGTGCCAGCGCGGGACCCGGCGGGGAGCTGTTTTTT. Translated, it gives CASAGPGGELFF.

This clone was seen a single time. CDR3 region: CASSGPAGDNEQFF. CDR3 DNA: TGTGCCAGCAGTGGACCAGCGGGGGACAATGAGCAGTTCTTC. The gene calls are TRBV2 and TRBJ2-1; 8 nucleotides match TRBD2. The CDR3 runs to 14 residues. From germline, CDR1 is SNHLY and CDR2 FYNNEI. The trim removed 4 bases at V and 5 bases at J, leaving 4 bases unmatched.

This clone is a singleton in its sample. This chain links TRBV30 with TRBJ2-1; TRBD1 matches at 9 bases. CDR3 length equals 16 residues. Germline assignment: CDR1 GTSNPN and CDR2 SVGIG (reference sequence). Losses at the gene ends were 3 bases for V and 3 bases for J; bases not matched to a gene: 9. CDR3 residues: CAWSDARTGDYNEQFF. As DNA, the CDR3 is TGTGCCTGGAGCGACGCCAGGACAGGGGACTACAATGAGCAGTTCTTC. The full variable domain, rest sourced from reference TRBV30 and TRBJ2-1, is SQTIHQWPATLVQPVGSPLSLECTVEGTSNPNLYWYRQAAGRGLQLLFYSVGIGQISSEVPQNLSASRPQDRQFILSSKKLLLSDSGFYLCAWSDARTGDYNEQFFGPGTRLTVL.

This chain connects TRBV27 to TRBJ1-5; the D gene is possibly TRBD1 (5 bases). Germline V gene lookup returns CDR1 MNHEY and CDR2 SMNVEV (reference sequence). The CDR3 consists of 15 residues. V lost 5 bases and J 5 bases, leaving 16 bases between the germline ends. The DNA of the CDR3 is TGTGCCAGCAGTAGCGCAGGGAGGGGCCATCAGCCCCAGCATTTT. Encoded protein: CASSSAGRGHQPQHF.

This rearrangement joins TRBV28 to TRBJ1-2; 7 bases agree with TRBD1. V was clipped by 6 bases and J by 8 bases; unmatched bases: 18. The germline CDR1 and CDR2 sequences are MDHEN and SYDVKM. The CDR3 totals 16 residues. As DNA, the CDR3 is TGTGCCAGCAGGTCGCAGGGGGAGCCTTGGGTTTGGGGCTACACCTTC. This codes for CASRSQGEPWVWGYTF.

The V and J genes are TRBV7-9 and TRBJ2-3; 9 nucleotides agree with TRBD2. Unmatched junction bases numbered 7, after V lost 6 bases and J lost 3 bases. CDR3 length: 15 residues. From germline, CDR1 is SEHNR and CDR2 FQNEAQ (reference sequence). The CDR3 DNA sequence: TGTGCCAGCAGTTTCAAGGGACTAGCTACAGATACGCAGTATTTT. As protein: CASSFKGLATDTQYF.

This chain joins TRBV27 and TRBJ2-1, with D possibly matching TRBD2 (6 bases). In germline, CDR1 is MNHEY, CDR2 SMNVEV (reference sequence). Between the trimmed V and J ends, which lost 5 bases and 3 bases, there was a span of 11 bases. The CDR3 totals 14 residues. CDR3 sequence (DNA): TGTGCCAGCAGTGAGCGGGCCTTCTACAATGAGCAGTTCTTC. It codes for CASSERAFYNEQFF.

This chain connects TRBV5-1 to TRBJ2-5; TRBD1 aligns across 7 bases. V dropped 3 bases and J dropped 8; count of bases not matched to a gene: 7. The CDR3 spans 13 residues. CDR1 is SGHRS and CDR2 is YFSETQ in the germline V gene. This CDR3 reads CASSSGRQGTQYF. CDR3 nucleotide sequence: TGCGCCAGCAGCTCTGGCCGACAGGGAACCCAGTACTTC. The complete variable domain, with remaining parts taken from reference TRBV5-1 and TRBJ2-5, reads KAGVTQTPRYLIKTRGQQVTLSCSPISGHRSVSWYQQTPGQGLQFLFEYFSETQRNKGNFPGRFSGRQFSNSRSEMNVSTLELGDSALYLCASSSGRQGTQYFGPGTRLLVL.

In its sample, this clone was seen a few times. The V and J genes are TRBV29-1 and TRBJ1-1; a possible D gene is TRBD1 (6 bases). The length of the CDR3 is 12 residues. Germline loops: CDR1 SQVTM, CDR2 ANQGSEA. V lost 2 bases, J lost 10 bases, and 14 bases lay in between. The CDR3 loop reads CSVEILPGVAFF. The CDR3 nucleotides read TGCAGCGTTGAAATTCTTCCAGGGGTAGCTTTCTTT.